Below are 7 T cell receptor beta chains sequenced from a single sample in a study of preoperative IRX-2 immunotherapy in early breast cancer. Sample treatment: preoperative locoregional IRX-2 cytokine immunotherapy. The data were produced by immunoSEQ multiplex PCR, yet TCRdb's version contains in-frame clones alone and is incomplete. The sample contains roughly 30,000 clones, over 75% of which appear only once. The material was obtained from a patient treated with IRX-2 immunotherapy. The receptor source for this set is a human donor with breast cancer.

The J gene is TRBJ2-1, the V gene TRBV19, with 10 bases lining up with TRBD2. This CDR3 is built from 16 residues. CDR1 is LNHDA, CDR2 SQIVND, per germline (reference sequence). With 2 bases clipped from V and 6 bases from J, the junction kept 7 bases outside the gene matches. DNA for the CDR3: TGTGCCAGTAGTATACTAGCGGGAGCGGCGGTCAATGAGCAGTTCTTC. Protein: CASSILAGAAVNEQFF.

The rearrangement links TRBV19 to TRBJ1-2; D not resolved. Between the trimmed V and J ends, which lost 2 bases and 8 bases, there was a span of 12 bases. This CDR3 spans 13 amino acids. The germline gives CDR1 LNHDA, CDR2 SQIVND (reference sequence). In DNA, the CDR3 is TGTGCCAGTAGTATAAGCCGGGGTCGGGGCTACACCTTC. Its protein is CASSISRGRGYTF.

The V and J genes are TRBV11-3 and TRBJ2-5; tentative D call: TRBD1 (6 bases). CDR1 SGHNT and CDR2 YENEEA come from the germline V gene. V was clipped by 2 bases and J by 1 base, with 11 bases between them. The CDR3 is 15 residues long. CDR3 in amino acids: CASSLNPRGQETQYF. The DNA for the CDR3 is TGTGCCAGCAGCTTAAACCCCAGGGGCCAAGAGACCCAGTACTTC.

The V gene is TRBV28, the J gene TRBJ2-7, with 16 bases matching TRBD2. The CDR3 covers 18 residues. Trimming at V came to 4 bases and at J to 0 bases, leaving 6 bases not matched to a gene. CDR1 and CDR2 from the germline V gene are MDHEN and SYDVKM. The DNA of the CDR3 is TGTGCCAGCAGTTCGGGACTAGCGGGAGGGATAGGCTCCTACGAGCAGTACTTC. This translates into CASSSGLAGGIGSYEQYF.

V usage is TRBV6-8 and J usage is TRBJ1-2, with TRBD1 as a possible D gene (6 bases). The CDR3 spans 15 residues. The V end was cut by 5 bases, the J end by 5 bases, with 18 bases between. Germline-derived CDR1 and CDR2 are MNHGY and SAAAGT. The CDR3 sequence is CASSGETGLAYGYTF. The CDR3 nucleotides read TGTGCCAGCAGTGGCGAGACAGGTCTTGCTTATGGCTACACCTTC.

This clone was recorded a few times. The rearrangement uses TRBV5-1 and TRBJ2-7, with 9 bases matching TRBD1. Germline loops: CDR1 SGHRS, CDR2 YFSETQ. After removal of 3 bases from V and 4 bases from J, the junction contained 11 bases not matched to a gene. CDR3 length: 16 residues. Here the CDR3 reads CASSWGRGTGSYEQYF. The CDR3 DNA is TGCGCCAGCAGCTGGGGTAGAGGGACAGGGTCGTACGAGCAGTACTTC.

This chain links TRBV19 with TRBJ2-7, with 7 bases that match TRBD2. The ends lost 5 bases at V and 1 base at J; junction bases unmatched: 8. The germline V gene encodes CDR1 LNHDA and CDR2 SQIVND (reference sequence). The CDR3 sequence is 15 residues long. The CDR3 spells CASSPSPGGSYEQYF. The CDR3 DNA reads TGTGCCAGTAGTCCAAGCCCGGGAGGTTCCTACGAGCAGTACTTC.